A selection of T cell receptor beta chains follows, all from one sample in a study of response to subunit inactivated influenza vaccine. TCRdb re-called the RT-PCR reads through MiXCR, storing one row per CDR3 protein. This sample has about 650,000 distinct CDR3 sequences; around 15% occur once, and the top ten carry less than 8.5%. This sample comprised PBMCs from blood, obtained less than 15 days before vaccination. These receptor sequences come from a man in his fifties who received an inactivated influenza vaccine. Each CDR3 is given with its conserved first and last residue. D genes are given only for firm matches. Not all rows give a size; the values are once, few, many and, for expanded clones, a class.

size	V	J	D	CDR3	DNA
few	TRBV12-3/TRBV12-4	TRBJ1-5	-	CASSFGTPQHF	TGTGCCAGCAGTTTCGGGACGCCCCAGCATTTT
few	TRBV6-2/TRBV6-3	TRBJ2-7	TRBD1	CASSSGTGGNWITSYEQYF	TGTGCCAGCAGTTCCGGGACAGGGGGCAACTGGATTACCTCCTACGAGCAGTACTTC
-	TRBV9	TRBJ1-1	-	CASSVGLSTEAFF	TGTGCCAGCAGCGTAGGGCTATCCACTGAAGCTTTCTTT
-	TRBV20-1	TRBJ2-7	TRBD2	CSARDERESGEQYF	TGCAGTGCTAGGGACGAGCGGGAGAGCGGCGAGCAGTACTTC
-	TRBV11-1	TRBJ2-1	TRBD2	CASNHPGLPDSSSYNEQFF	TGTGCCAGCAACCACCCGGGACTACCCGATAGTAGCTCCTACAATGAGCAGTTCTTC
-	TRBV15	TRBJ2-5	TRBD2	CATQGGRAFRETQYF	TGTGCCACCCAGGGAGGGAGGGCCTTTCGGGAGACCCAGTACTTC
-	TRBV12-3/TRBV12-4	TRBJ2-2	-	CASNVQGNTGELFF	TGTGCCAGCAACGTACAGGGGAACACCGGGGAGCTGTTTTTT
-	TRBV4-1	TRBJ2-2	-	CASSQDWREAGAGELFF	TGCGCCAGCAGCCAAGATTGGAGGGAGGCCGGGGCCGGGGAGCTGTTTTTT
few	TRBV9	TRBJ2-6	TRBD1	CASSVGDRGSGANVLTF	TGTGCCAGCAGCGTAGGGGACAGGGGCTCTGGGGCCAACGTCCTGACTTTC
few	TRBV28	TRBJ1-2	TRBD1	CVGGGSYGYTF	TGTGTAGGGGGCGGTAGCTATGGCTACACCTTC
few	TRBV3-1	TRBJ1-4	-	CASSQGQGRGEKLFF	TGTGCCAGCAGCCAAGGCCAGGGCCGTGGGGAAAAACTGTTTTTT
few	TRBV21-1	TRBJ2-7	-	CASSTPGTGDGEQYF	TGTGCCAGCAGCACCCCCGGGACAGGGGATGGCGAGCAGTACTTC
few	TRBV4-2	TRBJ2-5	-	CASSLRLGSGETQYF	TGTGCCAGCAGCCTCAGACTAGGAAGTGGAGAGACCCAGTACTTC
-	TRBV6-2/TRBV6-3	TRBJ2-1	TRBD2	CASSYSSGSYNEQFF	TGTGCCAGCAGTTACTCTAGCGGGAGCTACAATGAGCAGTTCTTC
-	TRBV27	TRBJ2-3	TRBD2	CASSYGREGPRPDTQYF	TGTGCCAGCAGTTATGGGCGGGAGGGCCCTCGACCAGATACGCAGTATTTT
-	TRBV29-1	TRBJ2-1	-	CSVDDRVNEQFF	TGCAGCGTTGATGACAGAGTCAATGAGCAGTTCTTC
few	TRBV15	TRBJ1-1	-	CATSRESNTEAFF	TGTGCCACCAGCAGAGAGAGCAACACTGAAGCTTTCTTT
few	TRBV18	TRBJ2-1	-	CASSPQGDEQFF	TGTGCCAGCTCACCCCAAGGGGATGAGCAGTTCTTC
few	TRBV4-3	TRBJ2-2	TRBD2	CASSQAAGAAGELFF	TGCGCCAGCAGCCAAGCAGCGGGGGCTGCCGGGGAGCTGTTTTTT
-	TRBV2	TRBJ1-1	TRBD1	CASSVTGSDTEAFF	TGTGCCAGCAGTGTGACAGGGTCAGACACTGAAGCTTTCTTT
-	TRBV28	TRBJ1-6	TRBD1	CASSLGGTGDSPLHF	TGTGCCAGCAGTTTAGGGGGGACAGGTGATTCACCCCTCCACTTT
-	TRBV12-3/TRBV12-4	TRBJ2-7	-	CASSRLRGESYEQYF	TGTGCCAGCAGCCGGCTCAGAGGGGAATCCTACGAGCAGTACTTC
few	TRBV20-1	TRBJ2-1	-	CSARTLALDVNEQFF	TGCAGTGCTAGGACACTCGCCCTGGACGTCAATGAGCAGTTCTTC
few	TRBV20-1	TRBJ2-1	TRBD2	CSGSAGIYNEQFF	TGCAGTGGCTCAGCGGGAATCTACAATGAGCAGTTCTTC